This is a list of T cell receptor beta chains from one sample in a study of shared clonotypes between healthy human individuals. The method was immunoSEQ multiplex PCR; TCRdb's version includes in-frame clones alone and lacks a portion of them. This repertoire shows about 610,000 clones, 90% to 97% found once; its top ten account for approximately 0.12%. Sequencing was carried out using naive CD8+ T cells sorted from blood. The receptors shown here come from a woman aged 25-40 years in good health. Both conserved end residues are part of each CDR3. D genes are given only for firm matches. Clone size is stated in some rows and not others, as once, few, many or a class when expanded.

TRBD2,TRBV14,TRBJ2-1,-,CASSQERTSGDNEQFF,TGTGCCAGCAGCCAAGAGAGGACTAGCGGGGACAATGAGCAGTTCTTC
-,TRBV27,TRBJ2-2,once,CASSLWGAGGELFF,TGTGCCAGCAGTTTATGGGGGGCTGGCGGGGAGCTGTTTTTT
TRBD1,TRBV13,TRBJ2-5,-,CASSYRQGTVQETQYF,TGTGCCAGCAGCTACAGACAGGGGACGGTTCAAGAGACCCAGTACTTC
-,TRBV2,TRBJ1-2,once,CASSEGDNYGYTF,TGTGCCAGCAGTGAGGGTGATAACTATGGCTACACCTTC
TRBD1,TRBV19,TRBJ2-7,-,CASSAGQGPYEQYF,TGTGCCAGTAGTGCCGGACAGGGCCCCTACGAGCAGTACTTC
TRBD1,TRBV6-5,TRBJ2-1,-,CASSFAGTGAYNEQFF,TGTGCCAGCAGTTTTGCGGGGACAGGGGCCTACAATGAGCAGTTCTTC
TRBD2,TRBV13,TRBJ2-1,once,CASSLRLAGYNEQFF,TGTGCCAGCAGCTTACGTCTAGCGGGCTACAATGAGCAGTTCTTC
TRBD2,TRBV6-5,TRBJ2-1,-,CASSSAGGWSGEQFF,TGTGCCAGCAGTTCAGCGGGAGGGTGGTCAGGTGAGCAGTTCTTC
-,TRBV28,TRBJ2-5,-,CASSFIPSSGQETQYF,TGTGCCAGCAGTTTTATTCCGAGTAGCGGCCAAGAGACCCAGTACTTC
TRBD1,TRBV27,TRBJ1-2,-,CASSDRGLNYGYTF,TGTGCCAGCAGCGACAGGGGGCTGAACTATGGCTACACCTTC
-,TRBV2,TRBJ2-5,-,CASSESGEGTLETQYF,TGTGCCAGCAGTGAATCAGGGGAGGGTACGTTGGAGACCCAGTACTTC
TRBD2,TRBV5-6,TRBJ2-7,-,CASSLGTSVYEQYF,TGTGCCAGCAGCTTGGGAACTAGCGTTTACGAGCAGTACTTC
-,TRBV19,TRBJ1-1,-,CASISRTDTEAFF,TGTGCCAGTATCTCCCGCACGGACACTGAAGCTTTCTTT
-,TRBV29-1,TRBJ2-1,-,CSVDSSVSSYNEQFF,TGCAGCGTAGACTCCTCGGTGAGCTCCTACAATGAGCAGTTCTTC
TRBD1,TRBV5-1,TRBJ2-2,-,CASSPGQGSAGELFF,TGCGCCAGCAGCCCCGGACAGGGTTCAGCCGGGGAGCTGTTTTTT
-,TRBV6-5,TRBJ2-3,-,CASSYSPGPVTDTQYF,TGTGCCAGCAGTTACTCACCGGGACCCGTCACAGATACGCAGTATTTT
-,TRBV27,TRBJ1-2,once,CASSPDSFYGYTF,TGTGCCAGCAGCCCGGATTCCTTTTATGGCTACACCTTC
-,TRBV15,TRBJ1-2,-,CATSRDLGLGYYGYTF,TGTGCCACCAGCAGAGATTTAGGGCTGGGGTACTATGGCTACACCTTC
-,TRBV10-2,TRBJ2-1,-,CASMNRADLYNEQFF,TGCGCCAGCATGAACCGAGCGGACCTATACAATGAGCAGTTCTTC
-,TRBV27,TRBJ2-4,-,CASSSPPRVSNIQYF,TGTGCCAGCAGTTCCCCCCCAAGGGTGTCGAACATTCAGTACTTC
-,TRBV10-3,TRBJ2-1,-,CAIGRDNNEQFF,TGTGCCATCGGCCGGGACAACAATGAGCAGTTCTTC
-,TRBV28,TRBJ2-5,-,CASSPGRVFDF,TGTGCCAGCAGTCCCGGACGGGTTTTCGACTTC